This entry lists 21 T cell receptor beta chains sequenced from one sample in a study of cytomegalovirus exposure and HLA in healthy donors. PCR primers comprised 60 Vbeta and 13 Jbeta primers. Assay used: immunoSEQ multiplex PCR; TCRdb lists only in-frame clones, some missing. This repertoire includes around 140,000 clones. Sequenced: PBMCs. The receptors were gathered from a woman aged 40 to 50 in good health and CMV-seronegative.

V and J are TRBV28 and TRBJ1-5; 7 bases align to TRBD1. This CDR3 is 14 amino acids long. Germline assignment: CDR1 MDHEN and CDR2 SYDVKM. J lost 6 bases, V lost 5 bases, and 7 bases had no gene match. This chain's CDR3 is CASSIGGAGQPQHF. The CDR3 DNA is TGTGCCAGCAGTATAGGGGGCGCGGGTCAGCCCCAGCATTTT.

This chain joins TRBV4-2 and TRBJ1-1; TRBD1 agrees at 10 bases. With 1 base clipped from V and 6 bases from J, the junction kept 2 bases outside the gene matches. There are 14 residues in the CDR3. Germline-derived CDR1 and CDR2 are LGHNA and YNFKEQ. CDR3 nucleotides: TGTGCCAGCAGCCAAGCGACAGGGGGCTCTGAAGCTTTCTTT. This sequence encodes CASSQATGGSEAFF.

The genes are TRBV4-2 and TRBJ2-7; TRBD1 aligns across 8 bases. This CDR3 is 16 amino acids long. The V and J ends lost 1 base and 3 bases, in that order; junction bases with no gene match: 8. CDR1 is LGHNA, CDR2 YNFKEQ, per germline. The CDR3 reads CASSQALQGGIYEQYF. The DNA of the CDR3 is TGTGCCAGCAGCCAAGCCCTACAGGGGGGAATCTACGAGCAGTACTTC.

The rearrangement uses TRBV2 and TRBJ1-1, with D possibly TRBD1 on 6 matching bases. The germline V gene encodes CDR1 SNHLY and CDR2 FYNNEI. Trimming took 5 bases from V and 1 from J, leaving 8 bases between them. This CDR3 contains 13 residues. The CDR3 sequence: CASSSQGNTEAFF. CDR3 coding DNA: TGTGCCAGCAGTTCACAGGGGAACACTGAAGCTTTCTTT.

DNA for the CDR3: TGTGCCAGCAGTGACCAGGGTGATCAGCCCCAGCATTTT. Translating it yields CASSDQGDQPQHF. The chain has TRBV4-2 and TRBJ1-5; TRBD1 is a possible D gene (5 bases). The CDR3 runs 13 residues. The germline CDR1 and CDR2 sequences are LGHNA and YNFKEQ. V lost 6 bases and J 5 bases, leaving 11 bases between the germline ends.

The chain carries TRBV14 and TRBJ2-7; D is ambiguous. V was trimmed by 1 base and J by 1 base, leaving 8 bases between them. Germline CDR1 is SGHDN and CDR2 is FVKESK. The CDR3 consists of 14 residues. The CDR3 bases are TGTGCCAGCAGCCAAGGACTTCATTCCTACGAGCAGTACGTC. Translated, it gives CASSQGLHSYEQYV.

The rearrangement links TRBV7-8 to TRBJ1-4, with D perhaps matching TRBD1 (6 bases). V lost 5 bases to trimming and J lost 8 bases, with 12 bases between them. From germline, CDR1 is SGHVS and CDR2 FQNEAQ. This CDR3 contains 13 residues. This chain's CDR3 is CASSRGGKEKLFF. DNA of the CDR3: TGTGCCAGCAGCCGGGGGGGCAAAGAAAAACTGTTTTTT.

This chain links TRBV18 with TRBJ2-3; 9 bases align to TRBD1. The CDR3 has 15 amino acids. CDR1 is KGHSH, CDR2 LQKENI, per germline. The J segment lost 6 bases and the V segment lost 3 bases, leaving 7 bases of the junction unmatched. The DNA of the CDR3 is TGTGCCAGCTCACCCAGCACAGGGGGCAGGGATACGCAGTATTTT. It translates to CASSPSTGGRDTQYF.

The rearrangement uses TRBV4-1 and TRBJ2-7; 10 bases are a match to TRBD1. Germline assignment: CDR1 MGHRA and CDR2 YSYEKL. The CDR3 consists of 20 residues. Trimming at V came to 0 bases and at J to 0 bases, leaving 14 bases not matched to a gene. The DNA for the CDR3 is TGCGCCAGCAGCCAAGAGCCGGGACAGGGGAAGGGGAGGAGCTCCTACGAGCAGTACGTC. Its translation: CASSQEPGQGKGRSSYEQYV.

CDR3 DNA sequence: TGTGCCAGCAGTTCCCGGGTCTTCTACGAGCAGTACGTC. This codes for CASSSRVFYEQYV. This chain uses TRBV28 with TRBJ2-7; no clear D. V was shortened by 4 bases and J by 3 bases, with 10 bases between the two germline ends. The CDR3 is 13 amino acids. The germline gives CDR1 MDHEN, CDR2 SYDVKM.

The chain joins TRBV5-1 to TRBJ2-5; the D gene is possibly TRBD2 (6 bases). The CDR3 totals 17 residues. CDR1 and CDR2 from the germline V gene are SGHRS and YFSETQ. V lost 4 bases, J lost 4 bases, and 23 bases lay in between. CDR3 sequence: CASSLLIGAGGGETQYF. CDR3 bases: TGCGCCAGCAGCCTCCTGATCGGGGCTGGGGGAGGAGAGACCCAGTACTTC. Full variable domain (rest looked up from reference TRBV5-1 and TRBJ2-5): KAGVTQTPRYLIKTRGQQVTLSCSPISGHRSVSWYQQTPGQGLQFLFEYFSETQRNKGNFPGRFSGRQFSNSRSEMNVSTLELGDSALYLCASSLLIGAGGGETQYFGPGTRLLVL.

This rearrangement joins TRBV25-1 to TRBJ2-3; maybe TRBD2 (6 bases). V was trimmed by 6 bases and J by 8 bases, leaving 15 bases between them. Per the germline V gene, CDR1 is MGHDK and CDR2 is SYGVNS. The CDR3 sequence is 13 residues long. The CDR3 loop reads CASRELIGGTQYF. CDR3 sequence (DNA): TGTGCCAGCAGAGAGCTTATCGGGGGTACGCAGTATTTT.

CDR3 sequence (DNA): TGTGCCAGCAGCTCCGACTGGGGGGCGGGGGTAGGCACCGGGGAGCTGTTTTTT. Its translation is CASSSDWGAGVGTGELFF. The genes are TRBV5-4 and TRBJ2-2; D might be TRBD2 (7 bases). CDR1 SGHNT and CDR2 YYREEE come from the germline V gene (reference sequence). The germline V and J ends were trimmed by 3 bases and 4 bases, with 22 bases remaining between them. The CDR3 sequence is 18 residues long.

The chain links TRBV7-3 to TRBJ2-7; 7 positions match TRBD2. This CDR3 is 13 amino acids long. Germline V gene data show CDR1 as SGHTA and CDR2 as FQGTGA. The trim removed 5 bases at V and 6 bases at J, leaving 7 bases unmatched. CDR3 amino acids: CASSQERDGEQYV. CDR3 bases: TGTGCCAGCAGCCAAGAGCGGGATGGCGAGCAGTACGTC.

The chain is built from TRBV29-1 and TRBJ1-2, with a tentative D call TRBD1 (5 bases). CDR1 is SQVTM, CDR2 ANQGSEA, per germline. The CDR3 has 15 residues. Trimming pared 0 bases from V and 0 bases from J, leaving 11 bases between. The CDR3 reads CSVEESGGSNYGYTF. In nucleotides, the CDR3 is TGCAGCGTTGAAGAGTCGGGGGGATCTAACTATGGCTACACCTTC.

The chain combines TRBV14 with TRBJ2-3; a weak D match, TRBD2 (6 bases). This CDR3 comprises 16 residues. The germline V gene has CDR1 SGHDN and CDR2 FVKESK. Trimming stripped 2 bases from V and 2 bases from J, with 14 bases between. The CDR3 DNA follows: TGTGCCAGCAGCCAAAGGAGGGACGTTTCCACAGATACGCAGTATTTT. Translating gives CASSQRRDVSTDTQYF.

The chain is built from TRBV4-1 and TRBJ1-2, with D possibly TRBD1 on 5 matching bases. Germline CDR1 reads MGHRA; CDR2 reads YSYEKL. The CDR3 extends over 16 amino acids. With 2 bases removed from V and 7 bases from J, the gap between germline ends came to 20 bases. This chain's CDR3 is CASSQPTRGGLGGYTF. The CDR3 DNA sequence: TGCGCCAGCAGCCAACCCACTCGGGGGGGATTAGGTGGCTACACCTTC.

J is TRBJ1-5 and V is TRBV5-1; D unresolved. Germline CDR1 is SGHRS and CDR2 is YFSETQ. The CDR3 extends over 14 amino acids. V was trimmed by 0 bases and J by 3 bases, leaving 7 bases between them. For the CDR3, the DNA is TGCGCCAGCAGCTTGGGTTTACTCAATCAGCCCCAGCATTTT. As protein: CASSLGLLNQPQHF.

V and J are TRBV5-1 and TRBJ2-1; 11 bases are a match to TRBD2. This CDR3 is built from 16 residues. Trimming at V came to 5 bases and at J to 7 bases, leaving 11 bases not matched to a gene. From germline, CDR1 is SGHRS and CDR2 YFSETQ. CDR3 in amino acids: CASRPPGLAAGNEQFF. CDR3 in DNA: TGCGCCAGCAGGCCCCCGGGACTAGCGGCGGGTAATGAGCAGTTCTTC.

The chain uses TRBV5-6 and TRBJ1-2; TRBD1 matches 8 bases. This CDR3 is built from 14 residues. After removal of 2 bases from V and 4 bases from J, the junction contained 4 bases not matched to a gene. Germline values: CDR1 SGHDT, CDR2 YYEEEE. CDR3 protein: CASSFRQGLYGYTF. The CDR3 DNA follows: TGTGCCAGCAGCTTTAGACAGGGGCTCTATGGCTACACCTTC.

This chain connects TRBV5-1 to TRBJ2-7; unclear D gene. Trimming pared 0 bases from V and 0 bases from J, leaving 10 bases between. In germline, CDR1 is SGHRS, CDR2 YFSETQ. This CDR3 has 15 residues. Here the CDR3 reads CASSLGHPPSYEQYF. The DNA of the CDR3 is TGCGCCAGCAGCTTGGGGCATCCACCCTCCTACGAGCAGTACTTC.